This TCR beta chain is drawn from a study of metastatic and nonmetastatic thyroid tumors. Study at large: Repertoires from blood and tumor or nodule tissue of malignant and benign thyroid patients were compared. General study results and limits: Relative to benign nodules, malignant thyroid tumors were reportedly characterized by significantly elevated TCR beta diversity in blood and tumor.

As handled by the study authors: Building a distant-metastasis classifier for papillary thyroid cancer drew on CDR3 differences across clinicopathological groups. TCRdb re-called the PCR reads with MiXCR. The V and J calls follow TCRdb's processing rather than the paper's. The profile shows approximately 42,000 clones, around 24% of them singletons. Looked up from germline, CDR1 is GTSNPN and CDR2 is SVGIG (reference sequence). The CDR3 contains 17 residues. The trim removed 1 base at V and 0 bases at J, leaving 6 bases unmatched. Every patient was untreated before thyroid surgery. This clone was detected once. Its cognate antigen is unknown.

The sample comprised tumor tissue. The V gene is TRBV30, the J gene TRBJ2-2; 9 nucleotides match TRBD2. The receptor was isolated from a female donor with papillary thyroid cancer or a benign thyroid nodule (not recorded which). Some clones in this sample may be carry-over from other donors' samples. In DNA, the CDR3 is TGTGCCTGGAGTGCCCCTGGACTAGCGTCGAACACCGGGGAGCTGTTTTTT. Translating it yields CAWSAPGLASNTGELFF.